This T cell receptor (beta chain) stems from a study of human T cells and chemical hapten exposure. MiXCR was run by TCRdb on the RACE reads, yielding one entry per CDR3 protein. The top ten hold around 1% of the sample, which has over 75,000 distinct CDR3 sequences, approximately 11% seen once. The time point here: patch test 3, about 24 weeks after DPC sensitization. The sample's treatment: therapeutic diphenylcyclopropenone sensitization with weekly scalp DPC. Notes on the study in general: Those TCRs sitting above 1 in 1000 frequency stayed the same with DPC sensitization.

J was trimmed by 0 bases and V by 5 bases; bases with no gene match: 3. The V gene's germline CDR1 is DFQATT and CDR2 SNEGSKA (reference sequence). This CDR3 spans 13 amino acids. As concerns this clonotype: Its matching antigen is unknown.

The gene calls are TRBV20-1 and TRBJ1-1, with 7 nucleotides matching TRBD1. Sample: whole blood, taken in connection with sensitization to the hapten diphenylcyclopropenone (DPC). The clonotype was recovered from a woman aged 25 to 39 with alopecia areata. Some clones in this sample may be carry-over from other donors' samples. DNA for the CDR3: TGCAGTGCTGGACAGGACATGAACACTGAAGCTTTCTTT. Its protein is CSAGQDMNTEAFF.